This T cell receptor (beta chain) was observed in a study of cytotoxic CD8 clonotypes in ibrutinib-treated CLL. Method: immunoSEQ multiplex PCR; TCRdb's copy keeps in-frame clones and lacks some. The sample yields around 300,000 clones, around four fifths seen once. V lost 3 bases, J lost 4 bases, and 9 bases lay in between. The CDR3 spans 14 residues. CDR1 MGHDK and CDR2 SYGVNS come from the germline V gene. Cryopreserved PBMCs provided 2 to 2.5 micrograms of genomic DNA for the TCR beta libraries. The input for sequencing was PBMCs, taken before ibrutinib treatment. The J gene is TRBJ1-4, the V gene TRBV25-1, with TRBD1 as a possible D gene (5 bases). The receptor's source is a human donor with chronic lymphocytic leukemia. The CDR3 is CASSEGDDNEKLFF. CDR3 in DNA: TGTGCCAGCAGTGAGGGGGATGATAATGAAAAACTGTTTTTT.